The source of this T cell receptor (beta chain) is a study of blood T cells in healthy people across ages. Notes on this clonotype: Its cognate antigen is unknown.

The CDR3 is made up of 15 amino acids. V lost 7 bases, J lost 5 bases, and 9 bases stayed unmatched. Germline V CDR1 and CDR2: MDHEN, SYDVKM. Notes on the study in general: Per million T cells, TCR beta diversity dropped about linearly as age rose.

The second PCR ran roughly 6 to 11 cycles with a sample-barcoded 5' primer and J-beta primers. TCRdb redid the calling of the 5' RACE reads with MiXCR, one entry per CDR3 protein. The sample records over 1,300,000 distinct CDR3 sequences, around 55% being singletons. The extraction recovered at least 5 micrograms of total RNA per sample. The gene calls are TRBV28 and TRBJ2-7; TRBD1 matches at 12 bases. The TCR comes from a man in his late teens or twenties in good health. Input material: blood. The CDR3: CASTGTGGGFHEQYF. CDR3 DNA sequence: TGTGCCAGCACCGGGACAGGGGGCGGTTTCCACGAGCAGTACTTC.